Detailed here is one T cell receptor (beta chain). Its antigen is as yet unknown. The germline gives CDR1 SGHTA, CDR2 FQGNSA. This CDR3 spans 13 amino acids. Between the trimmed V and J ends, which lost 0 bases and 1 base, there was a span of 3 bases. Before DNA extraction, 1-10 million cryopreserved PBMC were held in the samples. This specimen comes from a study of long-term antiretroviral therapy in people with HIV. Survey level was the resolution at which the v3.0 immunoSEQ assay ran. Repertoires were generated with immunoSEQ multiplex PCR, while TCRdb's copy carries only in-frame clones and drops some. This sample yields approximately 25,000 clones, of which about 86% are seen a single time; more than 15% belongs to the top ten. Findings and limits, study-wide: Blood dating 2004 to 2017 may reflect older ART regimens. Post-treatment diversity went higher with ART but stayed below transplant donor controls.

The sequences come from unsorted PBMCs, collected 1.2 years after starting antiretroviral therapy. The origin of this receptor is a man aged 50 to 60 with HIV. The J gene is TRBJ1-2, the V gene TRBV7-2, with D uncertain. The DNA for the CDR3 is TGTGCCAGCAGCTTAGCATTTAACTATGGCTACACCTTC. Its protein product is CASSLAFNYGYTF.